These 8 T cell receptor beta chains share one sample of origin, sequenced in a study of identical twins. MiXCR was run by TCRdb on the 5' RACE reads, yielding one entry per CDR3 protein. The repertoire holds hundreds of thousands of distinct CDR3 sequences, approximately 13% seen once, with about 7% in the top ten. These data were also reused for a study on yellow fever vaccine responses in identical twins.

The sequenced sample was CD8+ T cells sorted from blood. These receptors were obtained from a woman under 30 in good health.

This chain links TRBV29-1 with TRBJ1-3; D gene unclear. The CDR3 totals 16 residues. Germline V gene lookup returns CDR1 SQVTM and CDR2 ANQGSEA. The CDR3 sequence is CRSVPLGVNSGNTIYF. The CDR3, as DNA: TGCAGATCGGTCCCCTTAGGAGTCAACTCTGGAAACACCATATATTTT.

This clonotype has only a few counts. This chain links TRBV28 with TRBJ1-2, with D uncertain. V was pared by 8 bases and J by 3 bases, with 19 bases between. Germline V gives CDR1 MDHEN, CDR2 SYDVKM. The CDR3 has 15 amino acids. CDR3 sequence (DNA): TGTGCCAGCCTACAAGTTGTAGCGGCCGACTATGGCTACACCTTC. It specifies CASLQVVAADYGYTF.

V is TRBV28 and J is TRBJ2-7; no clear D gene. Germline V gives CDR1 MDHEN, CDR2 SYDVKM. Trimming removed 7 bases from V and 0 bases from J, with 13 bases in between. This CDR3 is 14 amino acids long. In DNA, the CDR3 is TGTGCCAGCAAAACGATTGCCTACTCCTACGAGCAGTACTTC. Amino acids: CASKTIAYSYEQYF.

This clonotype was found many times. The rearrangement links TRBV12-3 or TRBV12-4 to TRBJ1-2, with 8 bases fitting TRBD1. V shed 6 bases and J 4 bases; nucleotides not matched to a gene: 4. The CDR3 runs 13 residues. CDR3 loop: CASRGQGGYGYTF. CDR3 DNA sequence: TGTGCCAGCAGAGGACAGGGAGGCTATGGCTACACCTTC.

This clonotype was picked up a small number of times. The chain is built from TRBV7-9 and TRBJ1-2; D is undetermined. Trimming took off 5 bases at V and 2 bases at J, with 3 bases between the two ends. Germline V lookup: CDR1 SEHNR, CDR2 FQNEAQ (reference sequence). This CDR3 has 11 amino acids. The CDR3 nucleotides are TGTGCCAGCAGCCGAAACTATGGCTACACCTTC. This encodes CASSRNYGYTF.

Only a few counts were recorded for this clonotype. The rearrangement joins TRBV29-1 to TRBJ1-1, with D unresolved. V lost 4 bases and J lost 7, with 7 bases in between. Germline V gene lookup returns CDR1 SQVTM and CDR2 ANQGSEA. The length of the CDR3 is 10 residues. As DNA, the CDR3 is TGCAGCGTTGTGGCCGGTGAAGCTTTCTTT. Protein product: CSVVAGEAFF. Full variable domain (remainder filled in from reference TRBV29-1 and TRBJ1-1): SAVISQKPSRDICQRGTSLTIQCQVDSQVTMMFWYRQQPGQSLTLIATANQGSEATYESGFVIDKFPISRPNLTFSTLTVSNMSPEDSSIYLCSVVAGEAFFGQGTRLTVV.

This chain links TRBV6-5 with TRBJ2-2; a possible D gene is TRBD2 (6 bases). The CDR3 is 15 amino acids. Between the trimmed V and J ends, which lost 2 bases and 6 bases, there was a span of 13 bases. Germline V gene lookup returns CDR1 MNHEY and CDR2 SVGAGI. The CDR3 nucleotides read TGTGCCAGCAGTTACCAAGCAGGAGGGGCCGGGGAGCTGTTTTTT. It yields the protein CASSYQAGGAGELFF.

Points on this clonotype: At one of its ends the junction is not consistent with the germline gene, which may arise from a read error. The chain has TRBV28 and TRBJ2-7; 8 bases fit TRBD2. Looked up from germline, CDR1 is MDHEN and CDR2 is SYDVKM. The CDR3 length is 16 residues. For the CDR3, the DNA is TGTGCCTGCAGTTTATTCGGCGGGACTAGACCCGACCAGCAGTACTTC. It codes for CACSLFGGTRPDQQYF. The full variable domain, in which reference TRBV28 and TRBJ2-7 provide the parts outside the CDR3, is DVKVTQSSRYLVKRTGEKVFLECVQDMDHENMFWYRQDPGLGLRLIYFSYDVKMKEKGDIPEGYSVSREKKERFSLILESASTNQTSMYLCACSLFGGTRPDQQYFGPGTRLTVT.